These 14 T cell receptor beta chains came from one sample sequenced in a study of blood T cell repertoires in COVID-19. Only in-frame clones appear in the TCRdb table, and some are missing; sequencing was by immunoSEQ multiplex PCR. The sample includes 300,000 or so clones, roughly 85% of them seen just once. The sequencing sample was made of PBMCs or T cells enriched from blood (not recorded which). These receptors originate from a woman in her 40s with acute COVID-19.

The DNA of the CDR3 is TGCGCCAGCAGCCAAGGATTCCTCGGGAGAACGCCCTATACGCAGTATTTT. Translated: CASSQGFLGRTPYTQYF. The gene calls are TRBV4-3 and TRBJ2-3, with D perhaps TRBD2 (6 bases). From germline, CDR1 is LGHNA and CDR2 YSLEER. V was shortened by 1 base and J by 7 bases, with 21 bases between the two germline ends. This CDR3 has 17 amino acids.

This clone appeared a few times. The chain uses TRBV6-5 and TRBJ2-3; D is perhaps TRBD1 (5 bases). Germline V gene data show CDR1 as MNHEY and CDR2 as SVGAGI. Deletions cut 2 bases from V and 0 bases from J, with 6 bases between. CDR3 length: 14 residues. The CDR3 loop is CASSYDSSTDTQYF. In nucleotides, the CDR3 is TGTGCCAGCAGTTACGACAGTAGCACAGATACGCAGTATTTT.

This chain links TRBV3-1 (or the pseudogene TRBV3-2) with TRBJ2-1; TRBD1 matches 8 bases. CDR1 is LGHDT, CDR2 YNNKEL, per germline (reference sequence). Losses at the gene ends were 7 bases for V and 9 bases for J; bases not matched to a gene: 14. The CDR3 is made up of 15 amino acids. CDR3 sequence reads: CASMGTGTSSGEQFF. The CDR3 region has the DNA TGTGCCAGCATGGGGACAGGAACGAGTTCAGGTGAGCAGTTCTTC.

The chain carries TRBV6-5 and TRBJ1-3, with TRBD1 identical over 7 bases. J was trimmed by 1 base and V by 5 bases; bases with no gene match: 5. There are 15 residues in the CDR3. Germline values: CDR1 MNHEY, CDR2 SVGAGI. The CDR3 here is CASSNRGRSGNTIYF. For the CDR3, the DNA is TGTGCCAGCAGTAACAGGGGTAGATCTGGAAACACCATATATTTT.

The V and J genes are TRBV28 and TRBJ1-2, with D maybe TRBD1 (5 bases). Germline lookup yields CDR1 MDHEN and CDR2 SYDVKM. The CDR3 sequence is 14 residues long. The V end lost 6 bases, the J end lost 0 bases, and 11 bases lay between the germline ends. CDR3 protein: CASSSDSTNYGYTF. The CDR3 DNA is TGTGCCAGCAGCTCTGACAGCACTAACTATGGCTACACCTTC.

The V and J genes are TRBV7-2 and TRBJ1-3; D remains ambiguous. This CDR3 has 16 residues. In germline, CDR1 is SGHTA, CDR2 FQGNSA. V was cut by 2 bases and J by 0 bases, with 11 bases left in between. The CDR3 region has the DNA TGTGCCAGCAGCTTAAGTCGGTCCTTCTCTGGAAACACCATATATTTT. This encodes CASSLSRSFSGNTIYF.

This clone was seen a few times. This chain links TRBV10-3 with TRBJ1-2, with 7 positions matching TRBD1. This CDR3 region has 16 residues. CDR1 is ENHRY, CDR2 SYGVKD, per germline. J was trimmed by 4 bases and V by 1 base; bases with no gene match: 9. In nucleotides, the CDR3 is TGTGCCATCAGTGAGTTCTGGACAGGCGTATCCTATGGCTACACCTTC. Protein: CAISEFWTGVSYGYTF.

The chain links TRBV7-3 to TRBJ2-1; D is unresolved. Germline V lookup: CDR1 SGHTA, CDR2 FQGTGA. Trimming cost V 2 bases and J 4 bases, with 9 bases left between them. This CDR3 is 14 amino acids long. CDR3 nucleotide sequence: TGTGCCAGCAGCTTACATTCCAAATACAATGAGCAGTTCTTC. It encodes CASSLHSKYNEQFF.

The rearrangement joins TRBV9 to TRBJ2-5; D is undetermined. Germline V gene sequence: CDR1 SGDLS, CDR2 YYNGEE. The V and J ends lost 0 bases and 4 bases respectively, with 10 bases between them. This CDR3 is 14 amino acids long. The CDR3 nucleotides are TGTGCCAGCAGCGTAGGTCCTGGCGGAGAGACCCAGTACTTC. It translates to CASSVGPGGETQYF.

The chain combines TRBV3-1 (or the pseudogene TRBV3-2) with TRBJ2-5; 13 positions match TRBD2. The trim removed 3 bases at V and 4 bases at J, leaving 8 bases unmatched. The CDR3 length is 17 residues. Germline loops: CDR1 LGHDT, CDR2 YNNKEL (reference sequence). The chain's CDR3 is CASSHPLRTSGGETQYF. Here the CDR3 DNA reads TGTGCCAGCAGCCACCCTCTGCGGACTAGCGGGGGAGAGACCCAGTACTTC.

This sequence joins TRBV21-1 and TRBJ2-5; the DNA was not compared with TRBD1, the D call given in the table. TRBV21-1 is designated a pseudogene. The CDR3 has 14 residues. This chain's CDR3 is CASSKVQGLETQYF. The CDR3 DNA follows: TGTGCCAGCAGCAAAGTTCAGGGGTTGGAGACCCAGTACTTC.

The chain employs TRBV19 and TRBJ2-1; 14 bases agree with TRBD2. The CDR3 is 19 amino acids. Germline CDR1 and CDR2: LNHDA and SQIVND (reference sequence). V gave up 3 bases and J gave up 2 bases; unmatched junction bases: 9. CDR3 bases: TGTGCCAGTAGTATGGATAGTGGGACTAGCGGGAGCACCTACAATGAGCAGTTCTTC. As protein: CASSMDSGTSGSTYNEQFF.

This sequence joins TRBV5-5 and TRBJ2-2, with D possibly matching TRBD1 (5 bases). V gave up 2 bases and J gave up 6 bases, with 17 bases separating them. This CDR3 contains 16 residues. Germline CDR1 and CDR2: SGHKS and YYEKEE (reference sequence). The CDR3, as DNA: TGTGCCAGCAGCTTCTTTGGCAGGGTTGAGGCCGGGGAGCTGTTTTTT. Its translation is CASSFFGRVEAGELFF. Complete variable domain (other parts from reference TRBV5-5 and TRBJ2-2): DAGVTQSPTHLIKTRGQQVTLRCSPISGHKSVSWYQQVLGQGPQFIFQYYEKEERGRGNFPDRFSARQFPNYSSELNVNALLLGDSALYLCASSFFGRVEAGELFFGEGSRLTVL.

This clone was counted once. This rearrangement joins TRBV4-3 to TRBJ2-3, with 15 bases fitting TRBD2. The J segment lost 9 bases and the V segment lost 6 bases, leaving 10 bases of the junction unmatched. Germline assignment: CDR1 LGHNA and CDR2 YSLEER. This CDR3 comprises 16 residues. Here the CDR3 DNA reads TGCGCCAGCAGTCGGGATCGGACTAGCGGGAGGGAAACGCAGTATTTT. It encodes CASSRDRTSGRETQYF.